This T cell receptor beta chain came from a study of blood T cell repertoires in COVID-19. At the level of the study: The United States, Italy and Spain provided the acute and convalescent COVID-19 samples.

In the source study's methods: Amplification of reference gene primers was used by the study to estimate nucleated cell counts. Repertoires were generated with immunoSEQ multiplex PCR, while TCRdb's copy carries only in-frame clones and drops some. V, J and clone size were drawn from that table, and D and trimming were deduced from the DNA. The table has approximately 85,000 clones, around 90% seen once. The TCR comes from a woman older than 75 with active or convalescent COVID-19. The sample consisted of peripheral blood.

CDR3 sequence reads: CASNSLNTEAFF. The CDR3 nucleotides read TGTGCCAGCAACAGCCTGAACACTGAAGCTTTCTTT. The J gene is TRBJ1-1, the V gene TRBV7-9; D is ambiguous. Germline V CDR1 and CDR2: SEHNR, FQNEAQ (reference sequence). This CDR3 spans 12 amino acids. Trimming stripped 7 bases from V and 0 bases from J, with 6 bases between.